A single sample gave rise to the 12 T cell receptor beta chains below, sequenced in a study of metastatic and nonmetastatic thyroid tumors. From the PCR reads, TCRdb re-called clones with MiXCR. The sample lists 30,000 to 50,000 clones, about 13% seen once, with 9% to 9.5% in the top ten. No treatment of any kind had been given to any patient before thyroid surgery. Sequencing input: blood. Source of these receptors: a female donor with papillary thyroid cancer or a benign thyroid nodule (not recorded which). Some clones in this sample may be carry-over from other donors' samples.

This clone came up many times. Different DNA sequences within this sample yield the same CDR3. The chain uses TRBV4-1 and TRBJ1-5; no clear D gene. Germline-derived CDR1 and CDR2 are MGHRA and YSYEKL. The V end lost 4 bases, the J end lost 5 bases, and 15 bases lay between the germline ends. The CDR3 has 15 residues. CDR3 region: CASSRQGGLDQPQHF. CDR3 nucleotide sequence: TGCGCCAGCAGCCGCCAAGGCGGCCTGGATCAGCCCCAGCATTTT.

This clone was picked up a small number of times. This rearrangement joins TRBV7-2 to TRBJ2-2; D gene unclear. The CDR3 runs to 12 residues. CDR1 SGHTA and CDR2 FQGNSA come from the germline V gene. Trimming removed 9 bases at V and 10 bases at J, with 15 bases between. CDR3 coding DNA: TGTGCCAGAAGCATAGCAGCTTCGGAGCTGTTTTTT. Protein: CARSIAASELFF.

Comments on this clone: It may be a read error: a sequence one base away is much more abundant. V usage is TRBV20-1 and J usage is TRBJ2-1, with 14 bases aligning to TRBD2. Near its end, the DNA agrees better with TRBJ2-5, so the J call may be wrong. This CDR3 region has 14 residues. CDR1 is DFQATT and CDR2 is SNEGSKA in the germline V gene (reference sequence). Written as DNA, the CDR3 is TGCAGTGCCTATCGACTAGCGGGGGGGGATACCCAGTACTTC. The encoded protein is CSAYRLAGGDTQYF.

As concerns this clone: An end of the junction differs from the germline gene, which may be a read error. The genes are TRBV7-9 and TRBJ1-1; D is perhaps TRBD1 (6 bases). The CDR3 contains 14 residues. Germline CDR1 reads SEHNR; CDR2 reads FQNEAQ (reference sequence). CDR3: CASSFGGANTEAFF. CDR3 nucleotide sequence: TGTGCCAGCAGCTTCGGGGGGGCGAACACTGAAGCATTCTTT.

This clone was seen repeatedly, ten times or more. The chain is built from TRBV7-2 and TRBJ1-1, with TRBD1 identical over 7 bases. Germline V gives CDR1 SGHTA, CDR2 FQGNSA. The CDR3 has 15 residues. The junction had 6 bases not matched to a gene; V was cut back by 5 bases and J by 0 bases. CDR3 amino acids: CASSQGGAMNTEAFF. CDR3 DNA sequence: TGTGCCAGCAGCCAGGGGGGTGCTATGAACACTGAAGCTTTCTTT.

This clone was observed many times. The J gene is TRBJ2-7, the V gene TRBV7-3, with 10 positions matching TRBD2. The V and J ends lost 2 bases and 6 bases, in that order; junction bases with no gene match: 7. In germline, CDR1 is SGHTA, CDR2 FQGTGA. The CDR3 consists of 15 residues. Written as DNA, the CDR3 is TGTGCCAGCAGCTTAGGGTTGGCTAGCGGGAGCGAGCAGTACTTC. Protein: CASSLGLASGSEQYF.

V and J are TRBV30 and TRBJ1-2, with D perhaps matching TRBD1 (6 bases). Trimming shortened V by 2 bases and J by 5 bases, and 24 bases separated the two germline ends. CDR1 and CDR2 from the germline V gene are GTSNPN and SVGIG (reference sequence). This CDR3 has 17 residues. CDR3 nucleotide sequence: TGTGCCTGGAGTTGGCGTACAGGGCGGATCTCGTCTTATGGCTACACCTTC. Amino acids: CAWSWRTGRISSYGYTF.

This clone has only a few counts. This CDR3 reads CASSARHSNQPQHF. CDR3 coding DNA: TGTGCCAGCAGTGCTAGACATAGCAATCAGCCCCAGCATTTT. The V gene is TRBV6-1, the J gene TRBJ1-5; D not certain. The CDR3 is 14 amino acids. Germline V gene sequence: CDR1 MNHNS, CDR2 SASEGT. Deletions cut 4 bases from V and 0 bases from J, with 7 bases between.

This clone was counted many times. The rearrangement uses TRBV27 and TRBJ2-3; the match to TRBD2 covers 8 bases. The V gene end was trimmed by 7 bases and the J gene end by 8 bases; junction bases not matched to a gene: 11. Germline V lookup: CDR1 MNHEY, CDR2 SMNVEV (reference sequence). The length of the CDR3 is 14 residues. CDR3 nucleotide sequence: TGTGCCAGCAACAGTCCAGCGGGAGTTGGTACGCAGTATTTT. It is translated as CASNSPAGVGTQYF.

DNA for the CDR3: TGCAGTGCTAGAGTTAGTCCAGACCACCCTGAGCAGTTCTTC. Its protein is CSARVSPDHPEQFF. J is TRBJ2-1 and V is TRBV20-1; D ambiguous. Germline loops: CDR1 DFQATT, CDR2 SNEGSKA (reference sequence). The germline V and J ends were trimmed by 1 base and 9 bases, with 16 bases remaining between them. The CDR3 contains 14 residues.

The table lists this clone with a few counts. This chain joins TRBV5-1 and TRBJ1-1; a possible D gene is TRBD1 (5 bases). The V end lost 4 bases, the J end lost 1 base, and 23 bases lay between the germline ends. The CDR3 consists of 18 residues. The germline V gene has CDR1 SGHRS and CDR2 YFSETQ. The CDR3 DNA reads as TGCGCCAGCAGCCGGGGGATACTAAAAATAGAGGCGAACACTGAAGCTTTCTTT. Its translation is CASSRGILKIEANTEAFF.

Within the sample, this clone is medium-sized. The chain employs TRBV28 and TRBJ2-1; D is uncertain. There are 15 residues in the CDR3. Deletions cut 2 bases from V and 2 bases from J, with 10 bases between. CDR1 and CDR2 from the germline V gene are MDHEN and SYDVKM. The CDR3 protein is CASSLGDVAYNEQFF. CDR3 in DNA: TGTGCCAGCAGTTTAGGGGATGTCGCCTACAATGAGCAGTTCTTC.